This note documents a single TCR beta chain sequence. This sample was included in a study of blood T cell repertoires in COVID-19. The germline V gene has CDR1 MNHNS and CDR2 SASEGT. V was cut by 1 base and J by 11 bases, with 17 bases left in between. The CDR3 is 14 amino acids. In the original workflow: Counts of nucleated cells, estimated from reference gene primer amplification, were obtained. Clones were sequenced by immunoSEQ multiplex PCR, and TCRdb holds only the in-frame ones, with some missing. D and trimming come from the DNA, and the V and J calls and clone size come from that table. The sample lists approximately 97,000 clones; 75% to 90% were seen once.

The receptor comes from a woman between 45 and 65 years old with COVID-19, enrolled during active disease. The source material was peripheral blood. The chain carries TRBV6-1 and TRBJ1-1; a possible D gene is TRBD1 (5 bases). CDR3 nucleotide sequence: TGTGCCAGCAGTGAAGTCCCTGGGACTGTAGGGGCTTTCTTT. Encoded protein: CASSEVPGTVGAFF.